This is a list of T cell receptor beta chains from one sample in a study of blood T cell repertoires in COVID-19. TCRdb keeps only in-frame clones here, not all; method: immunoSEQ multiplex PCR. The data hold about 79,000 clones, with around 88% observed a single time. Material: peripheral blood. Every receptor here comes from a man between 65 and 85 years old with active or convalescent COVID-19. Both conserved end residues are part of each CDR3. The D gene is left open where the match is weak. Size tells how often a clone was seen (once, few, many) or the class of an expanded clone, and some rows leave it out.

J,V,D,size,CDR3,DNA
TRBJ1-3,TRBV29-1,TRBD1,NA,CSAGQGATGNTIYF,TGCAGCGCCGGACAGGGGGCAACTGGAAACACCATATATTTT
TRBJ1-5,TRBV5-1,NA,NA,CASSLQGNGNQPQHF,TGCGCCAGCAGCTTACAGGGTAATGGCAACCAGCCCCAGCATTTT
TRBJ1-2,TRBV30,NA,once,CAWSVQGMGGYTF,TGTGCCTGGAGTGTTCAGGGGATGGGGGGCTACACCTTC
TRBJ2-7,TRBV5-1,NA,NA,CASSSRGGYAYEQYF,TGCGCCAGCAGCTCAAGGGGGGGTTACGCCTACGAGCAGTACTTC
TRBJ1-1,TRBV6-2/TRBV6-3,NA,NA,CASSTGEGWTEAFF,TGTGCCAGCAGTACCGGCGAGGGATGGACTGAAGCTTTCTTT
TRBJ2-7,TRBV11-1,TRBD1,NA,CASSLAPTGGYEQYF,TGTGCCAGCAGCTTAGCCCCGACAGGGGGCTACGAGCAGTACTTC
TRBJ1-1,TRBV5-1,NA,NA,CASTGDGDTEAFF,TGCGCCAGCACAGGGGACGGTGACACTGAAGCTTTCTTT
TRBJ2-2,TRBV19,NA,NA,CASSPGHINTGELFF,TGTGCCAGCTCACCGGGACACATCAACACCGGGGAGCTGTTTTTT
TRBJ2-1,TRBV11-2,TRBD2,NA,CASSSAGVQFF,TGTGCCAGCAGCTCAGCGGGGGTACAGTTCTTC
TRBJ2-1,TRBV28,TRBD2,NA,CASASSGPKDEQFF,TGTGCCAGCGCCTCTAGCGGGCCAAAGGATGAGCAGTTCTTC
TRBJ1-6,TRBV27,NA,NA,CASSEGYYNSPLHF,TGTGCCAGCAGTGAGGGTTATTATAATTCACCCCTCCACTTT
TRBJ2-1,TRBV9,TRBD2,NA,CASSVGGRASNEQFF,TGTGCCAGCAGCGTAGGCGGGAGGGCGAGCAATGAGCAGTTCTTC
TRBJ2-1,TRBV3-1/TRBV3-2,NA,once,CASSQNALSYNEQFF,TGTGCCAGCAGCCAGAACGCCCTATCCTACAATGAGCAGTTCTTC
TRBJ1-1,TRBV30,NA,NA,CAWSVERGTEAFF,TGTGCCTGGAGTGTAGAGCGAGGCACTGAAGCTTTCTTT
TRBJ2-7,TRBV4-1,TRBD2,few,CARSRRYDRLAGLIYEQYF,TGCGCCCGCAGCCGCCGATACGACAGACTAGCGGGATTGATCTACGAGCAGTACTTC
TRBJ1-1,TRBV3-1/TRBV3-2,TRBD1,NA,CASSLDRGFYMNTEAFF,TGTGCCAGCAGCCTCGACAGGGGGTTCTACATGAACACTGAAGCTTTCTTT
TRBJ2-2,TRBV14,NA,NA,CASSQNFKTGELFF,TGTGCCAGCAGCCAAAACTTCAAGACCGGGGAGCTGTTTTTT
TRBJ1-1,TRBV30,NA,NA,CAWSVHQNTEAFF,TGTGCCTGGAGTGTACATCAGAACACTGAAGCTTTCTTT
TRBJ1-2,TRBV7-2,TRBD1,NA,CASSRDRGEGNYYGYTF,TGTGCCAGCAGCCGGGACAGGGGAGAAGGTAACTACTATGGCTACACCTTC
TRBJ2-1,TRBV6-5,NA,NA,CASSSSRSGDYNEQFF,NA
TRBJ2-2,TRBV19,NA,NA,CASSIGLGNTGELFF,TGTGCCAGTAGTATAGGACTAGGAAACACCGGGGAGCTGTTTTTT
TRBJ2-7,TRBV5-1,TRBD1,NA,CASRRDRGESYEQYF,TGCGCCAGCAGGAGAGACAGGGGAGAATCCTACGAGCAGTACTTC
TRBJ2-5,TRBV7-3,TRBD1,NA,CASRGPAGQGRTQYF,TGTGCCAGCAGAGGACCCGCCGGACAGGGTAGGACCCAGTACTTC
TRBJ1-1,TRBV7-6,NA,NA,CASSLGRVEAEAFF,TGTGCCAGCAGCTTAGGACGGGTGGAGGCTGAAGCTTTCTTT
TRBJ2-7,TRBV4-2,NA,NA,CASSREVSYEQYF,TGTGCCAGCAGTCGGGAAGTCAGCTACGAGCAGTACTTC
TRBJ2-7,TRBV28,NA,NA,CASSLVGYEQYF,TGTGCCAGCAGTCTAGTCGGGTACGAGCAGTACTTC